Shown below are 27 T cell receptor beta chains from a single sample sequenced in a study of B cell selection in AIRE deficiency. CD4+CD127+ cells were sorted as the conventional CD4 T cells. Repertoires were generated with immunoSEQ multiplex PCR, while TCRdb's copy carries only in-frame clones and drops some. The sample lists tens of thousands of clones; 90% to 96% were seen once. Sequencing was carried out using CD4+CD127+ conventional T cells sorted from PBMCs. All receptors come from a human donor in good health.

The genes are TRBV6-1 and TRBJ2-7; D may match TRBD1 or TRBD2 (5 bases each). The CDR3 spans 15 residues. The V end lost 7 bases, the J end lost 4 bases, and 20 bases lay between the germline ends. CDR1 MNHNS and CDR2 SASEGT come from the germline V gene. CDR3 nucleotides: TGTGCCAGCACCGTACTAGGCAGGGTTAATTACGAGCAGTACTTC. Translating gives CASTVLGRVNYEQYF.

Concerning this clone itself: The identical CDR3 is also encoded by other nucleotide sequences in the sample. This sequence joins TRBV5-1 and TRBJ1-1; possibly TRBD1 for D (5 bases). V dropped 5 bases and J dropped 1 base, with 9 bases sitting between them. This CDR3 has 13 amino acids. Germline CDR1 SGHRS, CDR2 YFSETQ. The CDR3 region has the DNA TGCGCCAGCAGTTCGGGGCAGAACACTGAAGCTTTCTTT. Protein product: CASSSGQNTEAFF.

The V and J genes are TRBV11-2 and TRBJ2-7, with a tentative D call TRBD1 (5 bases). The CDR3 spans 11 residues. V lost 4 bases and J lost 9, with 10 bases in between. Per germline, CDR1 SGHAT and CDR2 FQNNGV. The CDR3 protein is CASSSTVRQYF. CDR3 in DNA: TGTGCCAGCAGCTCGACAGTGCGGCAGTACTTC.

The rearrangement uses TRBV19 and TRBJ1-1; possibly TRBD1 for D (5 bases). CDR1 and CDR2 (germline): LNHDA, SQIVND (reference sequence). Deletions cut 1 base from V and 3 bases from J, with 9 bases between. The CDR3 covers 14 residues. CDR3 nucleotide sequence: TGTGCCAGTAGTATAGTCGGGGGGGACACTGAAGCTTTCTTT. It specifies CASSIVGGDTEAFF. The whole variable domain, remainder taken from reference TRBV19 and TRBJ1-1, is DGGITQSPKYLFRKEGQNVTLSCEQNLNHDAMYWYRQDPGQGLRLIYYSQIVNDFQKGDIAEGYSVSREKKESFPLTVTSAQKNPTAFYLCASSIVGGDTEAFFGQGTRLTVV.

The chain carries TRBV4-1 and TRBJ1-4, with D unclear. The CDR3 runs to 14 residues. CDR1 is MGHRA, CDR2 YSYEKL, per germline. V was shortened by 3 bases and J by 8 bases, with 13 bases between the two germline ends. The CDR3 DNA is TGCGCCAGCAGCCAGTTCAGGTTGGGCGAAAAACTGTTTTTT. This encodes CASSQFRLGEKLFF.

The J gene is TRBJ2-7, the V gene TRBV13, with a tentative D call TRBD2 (6 bases). This CDR3 is built from 15 residues. CDR1 PRHDT and CDR2 FYEKMQ come from the germline V gene (reference sequence). Trimming left V 6 bases short and J 2 bases short, with 17 bases between. The chain's CDR3 is CASSLGLSDAYEQYF. CDR3 bases: TGTGCCAGCAGTTTGGGACTTTCAGACGCCTACGAGCAGTACTTC.

This rearrangement joins TRBV30 to TRBJ2-3, with 8 positions matching TRBD1. The germline V gene encodes CDR1 GTSNPN and CDR2 SVGIG (reference sequence). The CDR3 has 13 amino acids. The junction had 8 bases not matched to a gene; V was cut back by 8 bases and J by 4 bases. CDR3 nucleotides: TGTGCCCGGACAGGGCCGAGGTCAGATACGCAGTATTTT. This gives the protein CARTGPRSDTQYF.

The rearrangement uses TRBV2 and TRBJ2-5; 11 bases are a match to TRBD2. The V segment lost 5 bases and the J segment 0 bases; nucleotides outside the gene matches: 8. Germline loops: CDR1 SNHLY, CDR2 FYNNEI. The CDR3 runs 17 residues. The CDR3 loop reads CASSSSGRRADQETQYF. The CDR3 nucleotides read TGTGCCAGCAGTTCTAGCGGGAGGCGGGCCGACCAAGAGACCCAGTACTTC. The full variable domain, its missing parts supplied by reference TRBV2 and TRBJ2-5, is EPEVTQTPSHQVTQMGQEVILRCVPISNHLYFYWYRQILGQKVEFLVSFYNNEISEKSEIFDDQFSVERPDGSNFTLKIRSTKLEDSAMYFCASSSSGRRADQETQYFGPGTRLLVL.

The chain recombines TRBV19 with TRBJ1-3; D not resolved. Trimming removed 4 bases at V and 0 bases at J, with 7 bases between. CDR1 is LNHDA, CDR2 SQIVND, per germline (reference sequence). The CDR3 runs to 14 residues. CDR3 DNA: TGTGCCAGTAGTACAACGAGCTCTGGAAACACCATATATTTT. Translation: CASSTTSSGNTIYF. Using reference TRBV19 and TRBJ1-3 for the parts outside the CDR3, the full variable domain is DGGITQSPKYLFRKEGQNVTLSCEQNLNHDAMYWYRQDPGQGLRLIYYSQIVNDFQKGDIAEGYSVSREKKESFPLTVTSAQKNPTAFYLCASSTTSSGNTIYFGEGSWLTVV.

This chain connects TRBV28 to TRBJ2-4, with TRBD1 identical over 7 bases. The CDR3 extends over 15 amino acids. Trimming at V came to 6 bases and at J to 1 base, leaving 6 bases not matched to a gene. Per germline, CDR1 MDHEN and CDR2 SYDVKM. The CDR3 bases are TGTGCCAGCAGCACAGGGGAAGCGGCCAAAAACATTCAGTACTTC. Translation: CASSTGEAAKNIQYF.

CDR3 sequence: CASSSRRRTDTQYF. For the CDR3, the DNA is TGTGCCAGCAGCTCCAGAAGACGGACAGATACGCAGTATTTT. The rearrangement uses TRBV27 and TRBJ2-3; no firm D call. This CDR3 comprises 14 residues. The V and J ends lost 6 bases and 3 bases respectively, with 13 bases between them. Germline V gene sequence: CDR1 MNHEY, CDR2 SMNVEV (reference sequence).

This chain uses TRBV27 with TRBJ2-1; 11 nucleotides line up with TRBD2. Germline V gene sequence: CDR1 MNHEY, CDR2 SMNVEV (reference sequence). V lost 8 bases to trimming and J lost 0 bases; unmatched junction nucleotides: 12. The CDR3 has 18 residues. CDR3 protein: CASGGTSGSRSSYNEQFF. In DNA, the CDR3 is TGTGCCAGCGGCGGGACTAGCGGAAGTCGGAGCTCCTACAATGAGCAGTTCTTC.

The chain links TRBV30 to TRBJ1-5; no clear D. CDR1 and CDR2 from the germline V gene are GTSNPN and SVGIG (reference sequence). Trimming removed 1 base at V and 9 bases at J, with 13 bases between. The CDR3 contains 13 residues. For the CDR3, the DNA is TGTGCCTGGAGTGAAAACCGAAGGTGGCCCCAGCATTTT. Amino acids: CAWSENRRWPQHF.

This clone was seen once. The rearrangement joins TRBV5-1 to TRBJ2-3, with TRBD2 matching over 11 bases. Germline V lookup: CDR1 SGHRS, CDR2 YFSETQ. Unmatched junction bases numbered 7, after V lost 4 bases and J lost 0 bases. The CDR3 covers 17 residues. CDR3 residues: CASSPGLAGTSTDTQYF. For the CDR3, the DNA is TGCGCCAGCAGCCCCGGACTAGCGGGTACTAGCACAGATACGCAGTATTTT.

A single count supports this clone. CDR3 coding DNA: TGTGCCATCAACCATCAACAGGCATACTATGGCTACACCTTC. Its translation is CAINHQQAYYGYTF. V is TRBV10-3 and J is TRBJ1-2; possibly TRBD1 for D (5 bases). Per the germline V gene, CDR1 is ENHRY and CDR2 is SYGVKD. V was trimmed by 7 bases and J by 3 bases, leaving 15 bases between them. The CDR3 runs 14 residues.

The gene calls are TRBV5-1 and TRBJ2-7; 7 nucleotides agree with TRBD1. Germline V lookup: CDR1 SGHRS, CDR2 YFSETQ. This CDR3 comprises 12 residues. The J segment lost 5 bases and the V segment lost 4 bases, leaving 3 bases of the junction unmatched. The CDR3, as DNA: TGCGCCAGCAGCGAAACAGGGGACGAGCAGTACTTC. Amino acid sequence: CASSETGDEQYF.

The CDR3 loop is CASSQEGLAADNEQFF. As DNA, the CDR3 is TGCGCCAGCAGCCAAGAAGGTCTGGCGGCCGACAATGAGCAGTTCTTC. The V call is TRBV4-3, the J call TRBJ2-1; D uncertain. From germline, CDR1 is LGHNA and CDR2 YSLEER. The CDR3 is made up of 16 amino acids. The V and J ends lost 0 bases and 5 bases respectively, with 14 bases between them.

The V call is TRBV5-1, the J call TRBJ2-5; 11 bases are shared with TRBD2. The CDR3 runs to 16 residues. With 2 bases clipped from V and 1 base from J, the junction kept 4 bases outside the gene matches. Germline assignment: CDR1 SGHRS and CDR2 YFSETQ. This CDR3 reads CASSFLAGGPQETQYF. The DNA for the CDR3 is TGCGCCAGCAGCTTCTTAGCGGGAGGGCCCCAAGAGACCCAGTACTTC.

The table lists this clone with a count of one. V usage is TRBV11-1 and J usage is TRBJ1-1; 7 bases map to TRBD1. The CDR3 runs 16 residues. CDR1 SGHAT and CDR2 FQDESV come from the germline V gene (reference sequence). Trimming cost V 8 bases and J 2 bases; bases outside gene matches: 14. CDR3 bases: TGTGCCAGCTCCCCGAGGGGGCAGATTATTAACACTGAAGCTTTCTTT. Protein product: CASSPRGQIINTEAFF.

This chain links TRBV5-1 with TRBJ2-7, with 9 bases identical to TRBD1. Trimming removed 3 bases from V and 2 bases from J; junction bases left unmatched: 9. Germline V gene data show CDR1 as SGHRS and CDR2 as YFSETQ. The CDR3 covers 16 residues. CDR3 residues: CASSWGGTGTTYEQYF. CDR3 nucleotide sequence: TGCGCCAGCAGCTGGGGCGGGACAGGGACGACCTACGAGCAGTACTTC.

This sequence joins TRBV29-1 and TRBJ2-5, with a possible D match to TRBD2 (5 bases). Trimming cost V 7 bases and J 0 bases, with 9 bases left between them. Germline CDR1 is SQVTM and CDR2 is ANQGSEA. The CDR3 length is 12 residues. The CDR3 DNA reads TGCAGCGCACTAGGGTACCAAGAGACCCAGTACTTC. Translating it yields CSALGYQETQYF.

The chain carries TRBV18 and TRBJ2-4; perhaps TRBD2 as D (5 bases). Germline CDR1 and CDR2: KGHSH and LQKENI. The CDR3 covers 16 residues. Trimming took off 6 bases at V and 1 base at J, with 16 bases between the two ends. DNA of the CDR3: TGTGCCAGCTCTCCCGGGATCCTGGACGCCAAAAACATTCAGTACTTC. Its protein is CASSPGILDAKNIQYF.

CDR3 nucleotide sequence: TGTGCCAGCAGCTTAGATTGGGGGGTGGCCACTGAAGCTTTCTTT. Residues: CASSLDWGVATEAFF. The chain couples TRBV11-3 to TRBJ1-1; a weak D match, TRBD1 (5 bases). V dropped 0 bases and J dropped 4 bases, with 12 bases sitting between them. There are 15 residues in the CDR3. From germline, CDR1 is SGHNT and CDR2 YENEEA.

V is TRBV7-3 and J is TRBJ2-5; the match to TRBD1 covers 7 bases. V trimming: 5 bases; J trimming: 0 bases; junction bases outside the gene matches: 3. This CDR3 has 14 amino acids. Germline loops: CDR1 SGHTA, CDR2 FQGTGA. This CDR3 is CASSIDRDQETQYF. The CDR3 bases are TGTGCCAGCAGCATTGACAGGGACCAAGAGACCCAGTACTTC. Supplemented by reference TRBV7-3 and TRBJ2-5, the full variable domain reads GAGVSQTPSNKVTEKGKYVELRCDPISGHTALYWYRQSLGQGPEFLIYFQGTGAADDSGLPNDRFFAVRPEGSVSTLKIQRTERGDSAVYLCASSIDRDQETQYFGPGTRLLVL.

CDR3 region: CASSQVGRGRHVDPTDTQYF. CDR3 sequence (DNA): TGTGCCAGCAGCCAAGTGGGGCGGGGGCGCCACGTCGACCCCACAGATACGCAGTATTTT. This rearrangement joins TRBV14 to TRBJ2-3, with D maybe TRBD2 (7 bases). The germline V and J ends were trimmed by 1 base and 2 bases, with 25 bases remaining between them. Germline V gives CDR1 SGHDN, CDR2 FVKESK. The length of the CDR3 is 20 residues.

The V and J genes are TRBV9 and TRBJ1-2, with D unresolved. The length of the CDR3 is 14 residues. CDR1 is SGDLS and CDR2 is YYNGEE in the germline V gene. Trimming shortened V by 4 bases and J by 8 bases, and 18 bases separated the two germline ends. The CDR3 is CASSLQGGNDGYTF. The CDR3 DNA is TGTGCCAGCAGCCTTCAAGGAGGGAACGACGGCTACACCTTC.

This clone is a singleton in its sample. V gene TRBV19 combines with J gene TRBJ1-4; D is uncertain. Germline V gene lookup returns CDR1 LNHDA and CDR2 SQIVND (reference sequence). The CDR3 sequence is 11 residues long. CDR3 sequence reads: CASMDREKLFF. CDR3 nucleotides: TGTGCTAGCATGGACCGTGAAAAACTGTTTTTT.